Included here is one T cell receptor (beta chain) sequence, with context. This record belongs to a study of cytomegalovirus exposure and HLA in healthy donors. The CDR3 length is 16 residues. CDR1 and CDR2 (germline): SGHVS, FQNEAQ. A multiplex PCR was run with 60 Vbeta primers and 13 Jbeta primers. Here immunoSEQ multiplex PCR was the method, and the copy in TCRdb shows in-frame clones only, minus some. The profile shows about 50,000 clones, 65% to 85% of them singletons. The sequencing sample was made of PBMCs. The chain recombines TRBV7-8 with TRBJ2-5, with 11 bases lining up with TRBD1. The tail of the sequence fits TRBJ2-7 better, so the J call may be wrong. The TCR comes from a boy younger than 18 in good health and CMV-seropositive. The CDR3 loop reads CASSPRPDRGPHEQYF. CDR3 DNA: TGTGCCAGCAGCCCGAGACCGGACAGGGGGCCCCACGAGCAGTACTTC.